This TCR beta chain stems from a study of blood T cell repertoires in COVID-19. As for the study in general: Sites across the United States, Italy and Spain contributed samples from acute and convalescent COVID-19. The analysed material was cDNA or gDNA that came from T cells, B-cell-depleted T cells, or PBMCs.

The CDR3 covers 11 residues. V was clipped by 11 bases and J by 3 bases, with 8 bases between them. The germline V gene has CDR1 MGHDK and CDR2 SYGVNS. The Seattle patients joined while their infection was active and were tracked longitudinally afterward. In the authors' workflow: Scientists estimated how many nucleated cells there were by amplifying reference gene primers. Profiled with immunoSEQ multiplex PCR; TCRdb holds only in-frame clones, not every one. The DNA was the basis for D and trimming; V, J and clone size are from that table. This sample carries over 130,000 clones, 84% of them seen once, and the ten largest clones take almost 9%.

The sequence derives from a man aged 30 to 39 with COVID-19, enrolled during active disease. Sample: peripheral blood. The V and J genes are TRBV25-1 and TRBJ2-1, with D perhaps TRBD2 (5 bases). CDR3 loop: CASRDYNEQFF. The CDR3 DNA follows: TGTGCCTCCCGGGACTACAATGAGCAGTTCTTC.